This T cell receptor (beta chain) was identified during a study of T cell responses to AZD1222 COVID-19 vaccine (dated by TCRdb to the early 2020s). Study-wide context: AZD1222 recipients given second doses at about 4 weeks or at about 12 weeks were pooled, since spike-specific TCR depth and breadth were not found to differ between the two schedules. TCR sequencing was performed for roughly 250 trial participants, of whom roughly 200 were given two doses of AZD1222 and around 25 were given two doses of MenACWY control vaccine. Trial participants were enrolled into age subgroups of 18-55, 56-69 and 70-plus years, which contained around 150, 29 and 61 TCR-sequenced participants, respectively. Summary of the overall study and its limitations: CD4 TCRs associated with the vaccine covered the entire spike protein, and the dominant responses were in regions 160-218 and 743-854. Nearly half of unique spike-specific TCRs reportedly recognized epitopes outside regions mutated in the B.1.351 and B.1.1.7 variants. Conclusions about previously exposed vaccinees are limited because only five or six AZD1222 recipients were SARS-CoV-2 seropositive at baseline. Participants were mostly white British, with more females than males. The authors suggested clonal diversity may have been underestimated. The 56-69-year group was small, and its depth increase did not reach significance, likely because of low power. No day 14 peak-response samples were available, so repertoires were characterized only after the peak T cell response. Spike-specific TCR breadth and depth rose significantly after two AZD1222 doses compared with day 0 and with MenACWY recipients.

Worth noting for this clone: This receptor's antigen is unknown. No qualities accompany the bases; no much larger clone lies one base away.

The meaning of the sample's time point label: baseline before first vaccination. Samples from vaccinated people were obtained from the UK trials COV001 and COV002, which included a single-blind randomized controlled phase 2/3 trial of AZD1222 (ChAdOx1 nCoV-19) in healthy adults. For TCRbeta chain sequencing, PBMC samples from trial participants were taken at day 0 and at day 28 after the second dose. The CDR3 regions of human TCRbeta chains were subjected to immunosequencing. On the study's bioinformatics: Repertoire TCRs were checked for matches against a reference library of SARS-CoV-2-specific TCRs that had been generated using the MIRA antigen-specificity platform. Breadth meant the fraction of unique TCRs that were SARS-CoV-2-associated, whereas depth meant the fraction of total T cells that were SARS-CoV-2-associated. Using the MIRA data, each spike-specific TCR was assigned both to the spike region to which the TCR was reactive and to a CD4 or CD8 class. Log10-transformed breadth and depth values were compared by one-way ANOVA with Sidak's multiple comparisons tests. Held by TCRdb, this immuneACCESS table contains in-frame sequences only and omits some clones. Under half of the omission traces to an unresolved V gene where checked; the cause of the rest is unknown. V and J calls and clone size are given by that table; D and trimming were obtained from the DNA. In all, the sample holds 90,000 to 100,000 clones, and 70% to 90% of those were seen once. The top ten constitute roughly 2.9% of the sample.

The sample here was peripheral blood, taken on day 0 of AZD1222 vaccination. The clonotype originates from an adult in good health.

The nucleotide sequence is TGTGCCAGCAGCTTGGGGACAGCTAATTCACCCCTCCACTTT. It translates as CASSLGTANSPLHF. The rearrangement combines TRBV11-3 with TRBJ1-6; 7 middle bases align to TRBD1. Germline trimming: 3 bases from V, 6 bases from J; junction bases outside gene matches: 2. Inclusive of the bounding cysteine and phenylalanine, the CDR3 is 14 residues long. The read is trimmed to its CDR3 DNA, 42 bases read in frame from base 1. CDR1 and CDR2, per the germline V gene, are SGHNT and YENEEA.